A selection of T cell receptor beta chains follows, all from one sample in a study of response to subunit inactivated influenza vaccine. Using its own MiXCR run on the RT-PCR reads, TCRdb lists one record per CDR3 protein. Here the sample spans a few hundred thousand distinct CDR3 sequences, approximately 7.3% being singletons. Sequences were derived from PBMCs from blood, sampled approximately 25 months after vaccination. These receptors were obtained from a man aged 45-69 years who received an inactivated influenza vaccine. CDR3s leave out the opening cysteine and the closing phenylalanine or tryptophan. Fields, in order: J gene, V gene, CDR3 protein.

>TRBJ2-1|TRBV5-1
ASSPGAGGPGEQF
>TRBJ2-2|TRBV7-8
ASSSFLGRGQTGELF
>TRBJ2-3|TRBV24-1
ATSDLDGRDTQY
>TRBJ1-2|TRBV28
ASSLYINYGYT
>TRBJ2-1|TRBV20-1
SARRTPRLGNEQF
>TRBJ2-3|TRBV7-2
ASSLGGARTDTQY
>TRBJ2-1|TRBV20-1
SAKDSQTINEQF
>TRBJ2-1|TRBV7-2
ASSSGLAGPSSKQF
>TRBJ2-4|TRBV28
ASRGGGVKNIQY
>TRBJ2-6|TRBV29-1
SVGEGLSGANVLT
>TRBJ1-1|TRBV5-1
ASTALGPPNTEAF
>TRBJ2-3|TRBV9
ASSPPSGLGISTDTQY
>TRBJ1-1|TRBV29-1
SGVDSSTEAF
>TRBJ2-5|TRBV20-1
SASFGRGIFGETQY
>TRBJ2-7|TRBV6-1
ASSPTPRTATYEQY
>TRBJ2-7|TRBV6-1
ASSEAPGGYEQY
>TRBJ2-3|TRBV29-1
SVEEETGGDTQY
>TRBJ2-7|TRBV29-1
SVTGGFYEQY
>TRBJ1-2|TRBV25-1
ASSDLTGGYGYT
>TRBJ2-3|TRBV28
ASSLGGNADTQY
>TRBJ1-3|TRBV5-1
ASSLEGGRNTIY
>TRBJ2-3|TRBV9
ASSVGITYTDTQY
>TRBJ1-2|TRBV5-1
ASSLDRPNYGYT
>TRBJ2-3|TRBV12-3/TRBV12-4
ASSPQDTQY
>TRBJ1-1|TRBV4-2
ASSQDLWVEAF
>TRBJ1-5|TRBV19
ASTATGLNQPQH
>TRBJ2-3|TRBV7-6
ASSSREWRDTQY
>TRBJ2-7|TRBV25-1
ASSESGGSYEQY
>TRBJ1-5|TRBV28
ASRDRAHQPQH
>TRBJ2-5|TRBV5-1
ASSLSPSQSAGETQY
>TRBJ1-2|TRBV5-1
ASSLTGQDYGYT
>TRBJ1-5|TRBV2
ASSGTGRNQPQH
>TRBJ1-6|TRBV25-1
ASSESGRHNSPLH
>TRBJ2-7|TRBV13
ASSGRRKGYEQY
>TRBJ1-3|TRBV12-3/TRBV12-4
ASSFRESFYTIY
>TRBJ2-1|TRBV6-1
ASRGGRVQF
>TRBJ2-1|TRBV29-1
SVVEAGPTNEQF
>TRBJ2-2|TRBV30
AWRYTAGELF
>TRBJ1-1|TRBV27
ASSFSAGWETF
>TRBJ1-2|TRBV5-6
ASSYRGFAGYT
>TRBJ1-1|TRBV29-1
SVRGYTEAF
>TRBJ2-3|TRBV7-9
ASSPLSGDTQY
>TRBJ2-7|TRBV18
ASSPAGGQAYEQY
>TRBJ1-1|TRBV5-1
ASSLVGGLNTEAF
>TRBJ2-1|TRBV7-2
ASSLVGTGTQNEQF
>TRBJ2-1|TRBV24-1
ATSGIQGSSYNEQF
>TRBJ1-1|TRBV10-3
ASGQMNTEAF
>TRBJ1-3|TRBV20-1
SAKQGARGNTIY
>TRBJ2-7|TRBV24-1
ATSGSTGVMGRQY
>TRBJ1-4|TRBV20-1
SARDSGQYNEKLF
>TRBJ1-1|TRBV28
ASSKPGTVEAF
>TRBJ2-7|TRBV20-1
SARDGTREGYEQY
>TRBJ1-4|TRBV4-3
ASTTGFNEKLF
>TRBJ2-2|TRBV12-3/TRBV12-4
ASSNLATGELF
>TRBJ2-5|TRBV6-2/TRBV6-3
ASSYLGRETQY
>TRBJ2-1|TRBV9
ASSFSGRAGGEQF
>TRBJ1-1|TRBV12-3/TRBV12-4
ASSLRGISEAF